This T cell receptor beta chain was identified in a study of early T cells in non-severe SARS-CoV-2 infection. Study-wide points: There was a bias toward anti-spike CD8 responses in VDJdb matching, which missed private and CD4 specificities.

The germline V gene encodes CDR1 KGHSH and CDR2 LQKENI. Trimming shortened V by 0 bases and J by 6 bases, and 9 bases separated the two germline ends. CDR3 size: 13 residues. The TCR library protocol was used to attach unique molecular identifiers. These identifiers were attached to individual cDNA molecules. MiXCR was run by TCRdb on the 5' RACE reads, yielding one entry per CDR3 protein. Among tens of thousands of distinct CDR3 sequences, 20% to 25% were seen once, and the ten largest hold approximately 15%. With regard to this clonotype: What it binds is unknown.

The material sequenced was whole blood, taken at baseline. The sequence came from an adult who was a healthcare worker with PCR-confirmed SARS-CoV-2 infection or an uninfected control (not recorded which). The chain combines TRBV18 with TRBJ2-7, with no clear D. The CDR3 DNA is TGTGCCAGCTCACCACCTAGCAAGGGCGAGCAGTACTTC. Protein: CASSPPSKGEQYF.